One and the same sample provided the 10 T cell receptor beta chains below, sequenced in a study of cytomegalovirus exposure and HLA in healthy donors (dated by TCRdb to 2015 to 2018). Library preparation was by the immunoSEQ multiplex PCR assay. A mixture of 60 forward primers for TCR Vbeta segments and 13 reverse primers for TCR Jbeta segments was used in the multiplex PCR. As stored in TCRdb, this immuneACCESS dataset retains in-frame rearrangements with V and J assigned. A fraction of the clones does not appear; measured against another copy, unresolved V genes explain less than half of the discrepancy, and the remainder lacks a known reason. Across this sample there are 55,000 to 65,000 clones, with approximately 83% seen only once. Together, the top ten hold roughly 10% of the sample. The sample comprised PBMCs. Receptors originate from a female donor in good health and CMV-seronegative.

J is TRBJ1-4 and V is TRBV18; D remains ambiguous. CDR3 size: 16 residues. V lost 2 bases and J 5 bases, leaving 15 bases between the germline ends. The V gene's germline CDR1 is KGHSH and CDR2 LQKENI. This CDR3 is CASSPSNPGGNEKLFF. CDR3 nucleotides: TGTGCCAGCTCACCATCGAACCCCGGCGGGAATGAAAAACTGTTTTTT.

The chain is built from TRBV19 and TRBJ2-7, with 10 bases matching TRBD1. The V gene end was trimmed by 5 bases and the J gene end by 5 bases; junction bases not matched to a gene: 6. Germline V CDR1 and CDR2: LNHDA, SQIVND (reference sequence). The CDR3 has 14 amino acids. CDR3 DNA sequence: TGTGCCAGTAGTTTTGACAGGGGGCTCGACGAGCAGTACTTC. Protein product: CASSFDRGLDEQYF.

The sample holds one count of this clone. This chain links TRBV7-9 with TRBJ2-5; TRBD1 matches at 7 bases. J gave up 2 bases and V 5 bases, and 5 bases lay outside the gene matches. The CDR3 extends over 14 amino acids. CDR1 SEHNR and CDR2 FQNEAQ come from the germline V gene (reference sequence). The chain's CDR3 is CASSAQGLQETQYF. The CDR3 DNA follows: TGTGCCAGCAGCGCACAGGGGCTACAAGAGACCCAGTACTTC.

V is TRBV10-2 and J is TRBJ2-3; 14 bases map to TRBD2. This CDR3 is built from 15 residues. The trim removed 8 bases at V and 5 bases at J, leaving 6 bases unmatched. Germline V gene sequence: CDR1 WSHSY, CDR2 SAAADI. The CDR3, as DNA: TGCGCCAGCGGGGGGACTAGCGGGAGTGTAGATACGCAGTATTTT. It encodes CASGGTSGSVDTQYF.

The chain has TRBV6-5 and TRBJ1-1; D ambiguous. Trimming took 2 bases from V and 1 from J, leaving 8 bases between them. The CDR3 consists of 14 residues. Germline-derived CDR1 and CDR2 are MNHEY and SVGAGI. Here the CDR3 DNA reads TGTGCCAGCAGTTACGCGGGGAGGAACACTGAAGCTTTCTTT. Residues: CASSYAGRNTEAFF.

This clone was seen more than once but under ten times. The gene calls are TRBV7-9 and TRBJ2-1, with 9 positions matching TRBD1. The CDR3 extends over 17 amino acids. The trim removed 5 bases at V and 0 bases at J, leaving 8 bases unmatched. Germline CDR1 is SEHNR and CDR2 is FQNEAQ (reference sequence). CDR3 loop: CASSLGQGVSSYNEQFF. CDR3 sequence (DNA): TGTGCCAGCAGCCTGGGACAGGGAGTCAGCTCCTACAATGAGCAGTTCTTC.

This clone was found once. The chain links TRBV28 to TRBJ1-1, with D possibly TRBD1 on 5 matching bases. The V gene's germline CDR1 is MDHEN and CDR2 SYDVKM. The length of the CDR3 is 13 residues. V was shortened by 2 bases and J by 1 base, with 5 bases between the two germline ends. The DNA of the CDR3 is TGTGCCAGCAGTTTAGGACAGAACACTGAAGCTTTCTTT. This translates into CASSLGQNTEAFF.

This chain connects TRBV19 to TRBJ1-2, with 9 bases lining up with TRBD1. Per germline, CDR1 LNHDA and CDR2 SQIVND (reference sequence). The CDR3 spans 14 residues. The J segment lost 3 bases and the V segment lost 6 bases, leaving 5 bases of the junction unmatched. The CDR3 DNA follows: TGTGCCAGTAGGAGTACAGGGGGCTACTATGGCTACACCTTC. Protein sequence: CASRSTGGYYGYTF.

The rearrangement joins TRBV9 to TRBJ2-3; 14 nucleotides agree with TRBD2. CDR3 size: 17 residues. Germline values: CDR1 SGDLS, CDR2 YYNGEE. The V and J ends lost 2 bases and 3 bases, in that order; junction bases with no gene match: 5. The CDR3 DNA reads TGTGCCAGCAGCGTGACGACTAGCGGGGGGGGAACAGATACGCAGTATTTT. Residues: CASSVTTSGGGTDTQYF.

This chain joins TRBV6-5 and TRBJ2-7; 9 positions agree with TRBD1. Germline values: CDR1 MNHEY, CDR2 SVGAGI. Germline trimming cut 6 bases from V and 4 bases from J; bases unmatched to any gene: 7. CDR3 length: 14 residues. The CDR3 sequence: CASRGTGYGYEQYF. CDR3 nucleotide sequence: TGTGCCAGCAGGGGGACAGGGTATGGGTACGAGCAGTACTTC.